This is a list of T cell receptor beta chains from one sample in a study of PD-L1 blockade in urothelial cancer. The assay was immunoSEQ multiplex PCR, and TCRdb's table has in-frame clones only and misses some. This sample carries 70,000 to 75,000 clones, roughly 84% of them seen once, and the ten largest clones take over 8.5%. Sequenced material: PBMCs, taken around atezolizumab (anti-PD-L1) treatment. These receptors were taken from a woman in her 70s with urothelial cancer. The conserved cysteine and the conserved F or W are not part of the CDR3 here. Fields, in order: J gene, clone size, V gene, CDR3 protein. Not every row has a clone size; where given, it reads once, few, many or a size class.

>TRBJ2-3|NA|TRBV28
ASSLGQSTDTQY
>TRBJ1-3|NA|TRBV4-1
ASSQQGSGNTIY
>TRBJ2-1|NA|TRBV4-1
ASSHPRLAGDYSEQF
>TRBJ2-2|NA|TRBV6-6
ASSYRGQGELF
>TRBJ2-5|NA|TRBV5-1
ASSLTLTSGQETQY
>TRBJ2-3|NA|TRBV6-6
ASSITRGGTDTQY
>TRBJ1-6|NA|TRBV5-8
ASSLGTGNSPLH
>TRBJ2-3|NA|TRBV19
ASSIAIPTDTQY
>TRBJ2-5|NA|TRBV9
ASSTGTSGKETQY
>TRBJ1-1|NA|TRBV6-1
ASSERRGRGTEAF
>TRBJ2-7|NA|TRBV19
ASSIVSGINEQY
>TRBJ2-3|NA|TRBV18
ASSPNRDTQY
>TRBJ1-1|NA|TRBV5-4
ATFPPPGHTEAF
>TRBJ1-3|few|TRBV19
ASSIRPGRFGRSGNTIY
>TRBJ2-2|NA|TRBV2
ASTENRVRTGELF
>TRBJ1-1|few|TRBV19
ASTRGTGYTEAF
>TRBJ1-5|NA|TRBV6-1
ASSEPDRVGDSNQPQH
>TRBJ2-7|NA|TRBV11-2
ASTLTGLSYEQY
>TRBJ2-6|NA|TRBV13
ASSLAGAGPGANVLT
>TRBJ1-2|NA|TRBV12-5
ASGLVLGQPPRYGYT
>TRBJ2-6|NA|TRBV2
ASSPDWANVLT
>TRBJ2-7|NA|TRBV4-1
ASSQDPYSPYEQY
>TRBJ2-7|NA|TRBV27
ASSLSRAYEQY
>TRBJ1-1|NA|TRBV4-2
ASSLLDRENTEAF
>TRBJ1-1|NA|TRBV4-2
ASSQGPQGPRTEAF
>TRBJ2-1|NA|TRBV30
AWSRLAGINEQF
>TRBJ2-2|NA|TRBV10-3
AISGEYTGELF
>TRBJ1-1|NA|TRBV5-1
ASSLGAGYTEAF
>TRBJ1-1|NA|TRBV5-4
ASSPGTGMNTEAF
>TRBJ1-6|NA|TRBV7-2
ASSDKTGRNSPLH
>TRBJ1-4|NA|TRBV15
ATQRLNEKLF
>TRBJ2-7|NA|TRBV19
ASSKTSGSSYEQY
>TRBJ2-5|NA|TRBV11-3
ASSLGGTSETLYQETQY
>TRBJ2-2|NA|TRBV13
ASSPPGGERMNTGELF
>TRBJ2-1|once|TRBV5-1
ASSAGTSGYNEQF
>TRBJ1-2|once|TRBV7-9
ASSLEVRGSGYT
>TRBJ2-1|NA|TRBV28
ASSSGGSSYNEQF
>TRBJ2-3|once|TRBV27
ASSLTPDTDTQY
>TRBJ2-1|NA|TRBV30
AWSAISGRSYNEQF
>TRBJ2-2|NA|TRBV29-1
SARGEWYTGELF
>TRBJ2-2|NA|TRBV7-9
ASSQLAGVVAGELF
>TRBJ2-1|NA|TRBV2
ASKPGGTYNEQF
>TRBJ1-2|NA|TRBV29-1
SVKQGDSYGYT
>TRBJ2-6|NA|TRBV11-2
ASSLDSSGANVLT
>TRBJ1-1|NA|TRBV30
AWSANGGWTEVF
>TRBJ1-2|NA|TRBV2
ASRRTDSNYGYT
>TRBJ2-7|NA|TRBV5-1
ASRVSGGLSSYEQY
>TRBJ1-1|NA|TRBV7-3
ASSLGEGTEAF
>TRBJ1-4|NA|TRBV7-3
ASSLGSGGTAEKLF
>TRBJ2-5|NA|TRBV11-3
ASSSRLAGAQETQY
>TRBJ2-2|once|TRBV30
AWRKLVYTGELF
>TRBJ1-1|NA|TRBV5-5
ASSLGTGEAF
>TRBJ2-7|NA|TRBV29-1
SVAKDTASYEQY